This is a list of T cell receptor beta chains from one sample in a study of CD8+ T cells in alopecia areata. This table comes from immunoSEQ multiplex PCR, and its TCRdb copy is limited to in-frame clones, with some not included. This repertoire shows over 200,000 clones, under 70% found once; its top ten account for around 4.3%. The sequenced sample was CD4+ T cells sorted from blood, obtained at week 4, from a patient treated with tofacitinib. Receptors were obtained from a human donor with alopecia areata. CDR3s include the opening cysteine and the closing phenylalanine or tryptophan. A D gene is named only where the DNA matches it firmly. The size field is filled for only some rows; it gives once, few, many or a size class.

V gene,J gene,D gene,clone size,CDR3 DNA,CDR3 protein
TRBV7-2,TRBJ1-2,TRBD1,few,TGTGCCAGCGGCGGACAGGGGGCGGCCTATGGCTACACCTTC,CASGGQGAAYGYTF
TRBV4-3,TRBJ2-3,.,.,TGCGCCAGCAGCCAAGATCCCTTCACAGATACGCAGTATTTT,CASSQDPFTDTQYF
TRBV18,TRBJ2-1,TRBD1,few,TGTGCCAGCTCACCGGGACAGGGGATTGGTGAGCAGTTCTTC,CASSPGQGIGEQFF
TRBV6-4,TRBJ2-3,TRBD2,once,TGTGCCAGCAAAGCGGGAGCCACAGATACGCAGTATTTT,CASKAGATDTQYF
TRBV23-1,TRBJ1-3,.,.,TGCGCCAGCACTAGGGACCGATGCTCTGGAAACACCATATATTTT,CASTRDRCSGNTIYF
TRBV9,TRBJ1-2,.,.,TGTGCCAGCAGCCCTATCGCATCAGGGAACTATGGCTACACCTTC,CASSPIASGNYGYTF
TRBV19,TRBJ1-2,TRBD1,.,TGTGCCAGTAGTATGAGGGTGAACAGGGGGCAAGATGGCTACACCTTC,CASSMRVNRGQDGYTF
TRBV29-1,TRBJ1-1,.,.,TGCAGCGCCCGACAAAGGACTGAAGCTTTCTTT,CSARQRTEAFF
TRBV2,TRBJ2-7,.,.,TGTGCCAGCAGCGAACAGGGCTACGAGCAGTACTTC,CASSEQGYEQYF
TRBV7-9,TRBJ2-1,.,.,TGTGCCAGCAGCTGGGACTCATACAATGAGCAGTTCTTC,CASSWDSYNEQFF
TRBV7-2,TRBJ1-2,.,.,TGTGCCAGCAGCTTATTCTCGACAGGAATATATGGCTACACCTTC,CASSLFSTGIYGYTF
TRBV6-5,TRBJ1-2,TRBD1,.,TGTGCCAGCAGTTCGACAGGGACCCATTATAACTATGGCTACACCTTC,CASSSTGTHYNYGYTF
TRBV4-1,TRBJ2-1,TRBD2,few,TGCGCCAGCAGCCAACGGACTAGCGGGGTAGGTGAGCAGTTCTTC,CASSQRTSGVGEQFF
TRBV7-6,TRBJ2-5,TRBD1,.,TGTGCCAGCAGCATTGGGACAGGTTATCAAGAGACCCAGTACTTC,CASSIGTGYQETQYF
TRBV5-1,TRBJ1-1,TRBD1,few,TGCGCCAGCAGCTCTCGACAGGGACGGGTCACTGAAGCTTTCTTT,CASSSRQGRVTEAFF
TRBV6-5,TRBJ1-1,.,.,TGTGCCAGCAGTTACAGGGCAGAAGCTTTCTTT,CASSYRAEAFF
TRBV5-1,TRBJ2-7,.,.,TGCGCCAGCAGCCCCGGACGGAGCTCCTACGAGCAGTACTTC,CASSPGRSSYEQYF
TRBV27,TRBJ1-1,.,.,TGTGCCAGCAGTCCGGGGACGGCTGGAAGGGCTTTCTTT,CASSPGTAGRAFF
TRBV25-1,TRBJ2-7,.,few,TGTGCCAGCAGTGAATGGTCAGGGACTGACAACTACGAGCAGTACTTC,CASSEWSGTDNYEQYF
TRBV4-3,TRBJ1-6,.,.,TGCGCCAGCAGCCAAGATGGGATTTCACCCCTCCACTTT,CASSQDGISPLHF
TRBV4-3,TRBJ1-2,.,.,TGCGCCAGCAGCCAAGCGGCAGGGAACTATGGCTACACCTTC,CASSQAAGNYGYTF
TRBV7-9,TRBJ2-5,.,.,TGTGCCAGCAGCCCCCGAGCTCAGCAAGAGACCCAGTACTTC,CASSPRAQQETQYF
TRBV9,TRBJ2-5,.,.,TGTGCCAGCAGCGTAGGTAGTACTCTCCGAGAGACCCAGTACTTC,CASSVGSTLRETQYF
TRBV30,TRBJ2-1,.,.,TGTGCCTGGAGTGGCCTCTGGGAGCAGTTCTTC,CAWSGLWEQFF
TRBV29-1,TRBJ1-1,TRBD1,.,TGCAGCGTTGACAGGGGGCTGGCTGAAGCTTTCTTT,CSVDRGLAEAFF
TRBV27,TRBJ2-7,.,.,TGTGCCAGCCGAACCCGGGGAGGCTCCTACGAGCAGTACTTC,CASRTRGGSYEQYF
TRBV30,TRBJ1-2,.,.,TGTGCCGCTGGACCCGGAGCTAACTATGGCTACACCTTC,CAAGPGANYGYTF
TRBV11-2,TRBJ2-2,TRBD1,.,TGTGCCAGCAGCACAAACAGGGGGCATGGCGGGGAGCTGTTTTTT,CASSTNRGHGGELFF
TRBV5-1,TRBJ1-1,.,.,TGCGCCAGCAGCTCCCTCCAGGGAGGCGGCACTGAAGCTTTCTTT,CASSSLQGGGTEAFF
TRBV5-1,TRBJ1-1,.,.,TGCGCCAGCAGCTTGGAAGGAATGAACACTGAAGCTTTCTTT,CASSLEGMNTEAFF
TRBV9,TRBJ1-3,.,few,TGTGCCAGCAGCCCCTCGGCACCGTCTGGAAACACCATATATTTT,CASSPSAPSGNTIYF
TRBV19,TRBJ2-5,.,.,TGTGCCAGTAGTATGACGTCCGAGACCCAGTACTTC,CASSMTSETQYF
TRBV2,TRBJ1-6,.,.,TGTGCCAGCGGCTTAGATTATAATTCACCCCTCCACTTT,CASGLDYNSPLHF
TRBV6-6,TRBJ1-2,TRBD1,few,TGTGCCAGCAGGGGACAGCTCTCCACCTTC,CASRGQLSTF
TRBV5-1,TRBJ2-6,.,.,TGCGCCAGCAGACCTAGACAGGCAGGCACCTCTGGGGCCAACGTCCTGACTTTC,CASRPRQAGTSGANVLTF
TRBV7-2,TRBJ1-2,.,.,TGTGCCAGCAGCCGAGAAGGGCAGGGACGTGGCTACACCTTC,CASSREGQGRGYTF
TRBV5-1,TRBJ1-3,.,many,TGCGCCAGCAGCATGTCAGGGGACTCTGGAAACACCATATATTTT,CASSMSGDSGNTIYF
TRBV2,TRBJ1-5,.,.,TGTGCCAGCAGGTTCGGACAATTCCAGCCCCAGCATTTT,CASRFGQFQPQHF
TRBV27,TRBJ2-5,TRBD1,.,TGTGCCAGCAGTTTGCAGGGGGCTGGGTTGGAGACCCAGTACTTC,CASSLQGAGLETQYF
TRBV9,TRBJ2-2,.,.,TGTGCCAGCAATGTGGACACCGGGGAGCTGTTTTTT,CASNVDTGELFF